This T cell receptor beta chain was obtained from a study of blood T cell repertoires in COVID-19 (dated by TCRdb to 2020 to 2021). Turning to the overall study: Samples from collaborators originated in the United States, Italy and Spain and spanned both the acute and convalescent phases of COVID-19. The prospective study material was composed of cDNA or gDNA derived from T cells, B-cell-depleted T cells, or PBMCs. Deeply sampled blood TCRbeta repertoires from subjects exposed to, actively infected with, or recovered from COVID-19 were included in the dataset. The repertoires were released in a freely available public database meant as a resource for research on the immune response to SARS-CoV-2. The samples were drawn from the first 160 participants of the ongoing ImmuneRACE study and from more than 1,000 subjects provided by 6 global collaborators. The sample metadata nearly always contained a de-identified subject ID, COVID-19 status, age in years and sex. Where available, HLA class I and class II types were obtained from metadata supplied by the sample provider rather than from assay-based typing. Overall study results and their limits: The quantity of clinical and demographic metadata differed by source and by participant and was supplied without curation.

TCRbeta CDR3 regions were amplified from genomic DNA by means of the immunoSEQ Assay, a bias-controlled multiplex PCR. As for the original processing: Within the assay, amplification of reference gene primers was used to estimate how many nucleated cells each sample contained. Sequence reads were collapsed and filtered to measure the absolute abundance of every unique TCRbeta CDR3 rearrangement. Productive Simpson clonality was computed per sample as the square root of Simpson's diversity index over productive rearrangements. The clones in this table, taken by TCRdb from immuneACCESS, are in-frame only. Not every clone is retained; where verified, under half of the shortfall comes from an unresolved V gene, and the cause of the rest is unknown. The DNA gave D and trimming, while V, J and clone size come from that table. The sample contains over 100,000 clones, around 88% of them found a single time. Roughly 3.9% of the sample is held by the ten biggest clonotypes.

In Seattle, one collaborating source enrolled patients while the infection was active and tracked those patients longitudinally over the course of disease. The collaborating institutions used their own protocols to collect whole blood in K2EDTA tubes. For TCRbeta analysis, collaborators shipped samples as frozen whole blood, isolated PBMCs, or DNA extracted from either of those sample types. To note about this clone: The specificity of this receptor is unknown. The record has no base qualities; no much larger clone is one base away.

This sequence originates from a man in his sixties with COVID-19, enrolled during active disease. Sequenced material: peripheral blood.

The sequence in DNA is TGCGCCAGCAGCCCGAGGGAGGAAGGGACAGATACGCAGTATTTT. Translated, it reads CASSPREEGTDTQYF. The rearrangement joined TRBV5-1 to TRBJ2-3, with TRBD2 perhaps the D gene, on 6 matching bases. Spanning cysteine to phenylalanine, the CDR3 consists of 15 amino acids. Only the CDR3 DNA stays, 45 bases, in frame from base 1. Taken from the germline V gene, the CDR1 and CDR2 loops are SGHRS and YFSETQ. V and J lose 4 bases and 3 bases, and a span of 15 bases separates them.